The 24 T cell receptor beta chains given below trace back to one sample, sequenced in a study of memory CD4+ T cells and cytomegalovirus serostatus. Profiled with immunoSEQ multiplex PCR; TCRdb holds only in-frame clones, not every one. The sample yields about 54,000 clones, around 77% seen once. Single viable CD3+CD4+CD8-CD45RO+ cells were sorted as the memory CD4+ T cells. The sequenced material came from memory CD4+ T cells from blood. These receptors came from an adult in good health and CMV-seronegative.

The gene calls are TRBV28 and TRBJ2-3; TRBD2 matches at 8 bases. The germline V gene has CDR1 MDHEN and CDR2 SYDVKM. V was clipped by 7 bases and J by 0 bases; unmatched bases: 15. This CDR3 is 18 amino acids long. CDR3 amino acids: CASKPGLVSRASTDTQYF. The CDR3 region has the DNA TGTGCCAGCAAACCGGGACTAGTGTCCCGTGCTAGCACAGATACGCAGTATTTT. Looking up the rest from reference TRBV28 and TRBJ2-3 gives the full variable domain: DVKVTQSSRYLVKRTGEKVFLECVQDMDHENMFWYRQDPGLGLRLIYFSYDVKMKEKGDIPEGYSVSREKKERFSLILESASTNQTSMYLCASKPGLVSRASTDTQYFGPGTRLTVL.

The chain combines TRBV28 with TRBJ1-5, with D perhaps TRBD1 (6 bases). This CDR3 region has 14 residues. The V end was cut by 7 bases, the J end by 6 bases, with 16 bases between. Per the germline V gene, CDR1 is MDHEN and CDR2 is SYDVKM. CDR3 in DNA: TGTGCCAGCACCCGGGGGGGGGCCGTTCAGCCCCAGCATTTT. Translating it yields CASTRGGAVQPQHF.

The V and J genes are TRBV19 and TRBJ1-5, with D possibly TRBD1 on 6 matching bases. The ends were cut back, 3 bases at V and 2 bases at J, with 11 bases in the middle. This CDR3 region has 15 residues. The germline V gene encodes CDR1 LNHDA and CDR2 SQIVND (reference sequence). CDR3 coding DNA: TGTGCCAGTAGTATGGTGTCAGGGGGCAATCAGCCCCAGCATTTT. Its protein is CASSMVSGGNQPQHF.

This clone was recorded only once. The chain recombines TRBV30 with TRBJ2-6; the D is unclear. V was clipped by 5 bases and J by 0 bases, with 14 bases between them. Germline V gives CDR1 GTSNPN, CDR2 SVGIG (reference sequence). There are 16 residues in the CDR3. The CDR3 loop is CAWEAGLTSGANVLTF. The CDR3 DNA follows: TGTGCCTGGGAGGCAGGCCTTACCTCTGGGGCCAACGTCCTGACTTTC.

V usage is TRBV19 and J usage is TRBJ1-2, with a weak D call TRBD1 (6 bases). The CDR3 spans 14 residues. Germline CDR1 and CDR2: LNHDA and SQIVND (reference sequence). V shed 8 bases and J shed 4 bases, with 17 bases lying between them. In nucleotides, the CDR3 is TGTGCCAGTGGAACGACAGGATCCGGCTATGGCTACACCTTC. Protein product: CASGTTGSGYGYTF.

The chain joins TRBV6-1 to TRBJ1-2, with TRBD1 identical over 11 bases. V shed 6 bases, J shed 7 bases, and the junction held 1 base outside the gene matches. The CDR3 is made up of 12 amino acids. CDR1 is MNHNS and CDR2 is SASEGT in the germline V gene. Written as DNA, the CDR3 is TGTGCCAGCAGGGACAGGGGGCTTGGCTACACCTTC. It is translated as CASRDRGLGYTF.

CDR3 nucleotides: TGTGCCAGCCAGGGGCTAGCGGGAGCCCACTACGAGCAGTACTTC. Its protein is CASQGLAGAHYEQYF. The chain uses TRBV7-2 and TRBJ2-7; 10 positions match TRBD2. With 8 bases clipped from V and 3 bases from J, the junction kept 10 bases outside the gene matches. The CDR3 runs to 15 residues. Germline V lookup: CDR1 SGHTA, CDR2 FQGNSA.

This chain links TRBV19 with TRBJ1-4, with D possibly being TRBD1 (5 bases). Per germline, CDR1 LNHDA and CDR2 SQIVND (reference sequence). V was pared by 5 bases and J by 5 bases, with 24 bases between. CDR3 length: 18 amino acids. CDR3: CASSGARGRQEVNEKLFF. The CDR3 DNA sequence: TGTGCCAGTAGTGGGGCTCGGGGACGCCAGGAAGTCAATGAAAAACTGTTTTTT.

The chain has TRBV6-1 and TRBJ2-2; the D gene is possibly TRBD1 (5 bases). Germline lookup yields CDR1 MNHNS and CDR2 SASEGT. Trimming took off 4 bases at V and 1 base at J, with 10 bases between the two ends. The CDR3 consists of 15 residues. CDR3 residues: CASSVREWNTGELFF. For the CDR3, the DNA is TGTGCCAGCAGTGTCAGGGAATGGAACACCGGGGAGCTGTTTTTT.

This chain uses TRBV28 with TRBJ2-5; D might be TRBD1 or TRBD2, each matching 5 bases. The CDR3 totals 14 residues. Germline lookup yields CDR1 MDHEN and CDR2 SYDVKM. Between the trimmed V and J ends, which lost 9 bases and 5 bases, there was a span of 19 bases. The CDR3 region has the DNA TGTGCCAGTTACTTCCGGGGACGCGGGGAGACCCAGTACTTC. Its translation is CASYFRGRGETQYF. The variable domain in full, completed from reference TRBV28 and TRBJ2-5, reads DVKVTQSSRYLVKRTGEKVFLECVQDMDHENMFWYRQDPGLGLRLIYFSYDVKMKEKGDIPEGYSVSREKKERFSLILESASTNQTSMYLCASYFRGRGETQYFGPGTRLLVL.

The chain combines TRBV9 with TRBJ1-5, with 10 positions matching TRBD1. J lost 6 bases, V lost 6 bases, and 9 bases had no gene match. The length of the CDR3 is 15 residues. The germline gives CDR1 SGDLS, CDR2 YYNGEE. The CDR3 sequence: CASNPRDRGSQPQHF. The CDR3 DNA reads as TGTGCCAGCAACCCCAGGGACAGGGGTAGTCAGCCCCAGCATTTT.

The rearrangement joins TRBV11-2 to TRBJ1-2; D remains unclear. This CDR3 is built from 14 residues. CDR1 and CDR2 from the germline V gene are SGHAT and FQNNGV. V lost 5 bases to trimming and J lost 2 bases, with 12 bases between them. CDR3 loop: CASSRRGSNYGYTF. DNA for the CDR3: TGTGCCAGCAGCCGCCGGGGATCCAACTATGGCTACACCTTC.

The rearrangement links TRBV2 to TRBJ1-6, with TRBD1 identical over 8 bases. Germline V gene lookup returns CDR1 SNHLY and CDR2 FYNNEI. V lost 5 bases, J lost 10 bases, and 7 bases stayed unmatched. This CDR3 has 14 residues. The CDR3 is CASSTGQGVSPLHF. In DNA form, the CDR3 reads TGTGCCAGCAGTACCGGACAGGGTGTCTCACCCCTCCACTTT.

The CDR3 loop reads CASRTGVLSQPQHF. The DNA for the CDR3 is TGTGCCAGCAGGACAGGGGTGTTGAGTCAGCCCCAGCATTTT. This chain connects TRBV28 to TRBJ1-5; TRBD1 matches 8 bases. Per the germline V gene, CDR1 is MDHEN and CDR2 is SYDVKM. The CDR3 is 14 amino acids. V was pared by 6 bases and J by 6 bases, with 7 bases of the junction left unmatched.

V is TRBV27 and J is TRBJ2-1; 10 nucleotides align to TRBD2. Trimming took 1 base from V and 6 from J; bases not matched to a gene: 6. The CDR3 runs 16 residues. The germline CDR1 and CDR2 sequences are MNHEY and SMNVEV (reference sequence). The CDR3 region has the DNA TGTGCCAGCAGTTTATATAGTAGCGGGGGGCCCAATGAGCAGTTCTTC. Its protein product is CASSLYSSGGPNEQFF.

In its sample, this clone was seen once. The chain is built from TRBV2 and TRBJ1-5; D ambiguous. Germline CDR1 reads SNHLY; CDR2 reads FYNNEI. The V end lost 6 bases, the J end lost 0 bases, and 9 bases lay between the germline ends. CDR3 length: 14 amino acids. The CDR3 DNA sequence: TGTGCCAGCAGGGTAGATTCTAGCAATCAGCCCCAGCATTTT. The encoded protein is CASRVDSSNQPQHF.

The chain recombines TRBV7-9 with TRBJ2-2; D is undetermined. Trimming left V 5 bases short and J 6 bases short, with 16 bases between. Germline-derived CDR1 and CDR2 are SEHNR and FQNEAQ (reference sequence). This CDR3 has 15 amino acids. The CDR3 here is CASSPSGVGPGELFF. CDR3 sequence (DNA): TGTGCCAGCAGCCCCTCAGGTGTTGGGCCCGGGGAGCTGTTTTTT. Filled out from reference TRBV7-9 and TRBJ2-2, the complete variable domain reads DTGVSQNPRHKITKRGQNVTFRCDPISEHNRLYWYRQTLGQGPEFLTYFQNEAQLEKSRLLSDRFSAERPKGSFSTLEIQRTEQGDSAMYLCASSPSGVGPGELFFGEGSRLTVL.

The rearrangement joins TRBV5-5 to TRBJ2-2; D may be TRBD1 (5 bases). CDR1 SGHKS and CDR2 YYEKEE come from the germline V gene (reference sequence). The length of the CDR3 is 16 residues. V dropped 4 bases and J dropped 2 bases, with 15 bases sitting between them. Here the CDR3 DNA reads TGTGCCAGCAGCGCACAGGTTGCGGTTAACACCGGGGAGCTGTTTTTT. Protein: CASSAQVAVNTGELFF.

The chain recombines TRBV21-1 with TRBJ1-1; the D segment call TRBD1 is taken from the table without a DNA check. TRBV21-1 is an annotated pseudogene. This CDR3 spans 17 amino acids. The CDR3 DNA sequence: TGTGCCAGCAGCGCAATGGGACAGGGAAGGGGGGACACTGAAGCTTTCTTT. It codes for CASSAMGQGRGDTEAFF.

The rearrangement uses TRBV13 and TRBJ1-2; D is unresolved. This CDR3 has 15 amino acids. Trimming cost V 5 bases and J 9 bases, with 22 bases left between them. CDR1 and CDR2 (germline): PRHDT, FYEKMQ (reference sequence). The CDR3 loop reads CASSPKPPVGKRYTF. The CDR3 DNA reads TGTGCCAGCAGCCCGAAACCGCCCGTGGGGAAGCGCTACACCTTC.

This clone was recorded a few times. The J gene is TRBJ2-2, the V gene TRBV5-8; TRBD1 aligns across 7 bases. The trim removed 0 bases at V and 0 bases at J, leaving 8 bases unmatched. Per germline, CDR1 SGHTS and CDR2 YDEGEE. The CDR3 is 18 residues long. The CDR3 bases are TGTGCCAGCAGCTTGGATCCCTATACAGGGGCGAACACCGGGGAGCTGTTTTTT. Translation: CASSLDPYTGANTGELFF.

The chain carries TRBV18 and TRBJ1-2; no definite D call. Per the germline V gene, CDR1 is KGHSH and CDR2 is LQKENI. V lost 2 bases and J lost 7, with 20 bases in between. The CDR3 extends over 16 amino acids. Here the CDR3 reads CASSPALSQRGGGYTF. CDR3 coding DNA: TGTGCCAGCTCACCAGCGCTCAGTCAGCGGGGAGGTGGCTACACCTTC.

The chain joins TRBV7-2 to TRBJ2-7; 9 positions agree with TRBD1. This CDR3 spans 15 amino acids. After removal of 3 bases from V and 9 bases from J, the junction contained 12 bases not matched to a gene. CDR1 is SGHTA, CDR2 FQGNSA, per germline. The CDR3 nucleotides read TGTGCCAGCAGCTTTCCGGGACAGGGCCCTCCCGGGCAGTACTTC. Protein: CASSFPGQGPPGQYF.

The genes are TRBV27 and TRBJ2-2; 7 nucleotides agree with TRBD1. Germline loops: CDR1 MNHEY, CDR2 SMNVEV (reference sequence). This CDR3 comprises 17 residues. The V segment lost 6 bases and the J segment 0 bases; nucleotides outside the gene matches: 10. The CDR3 spells CASSSGTVQANTGELFF. CDR3 nucleotide sequence: TGTGCCAGCAGCTCGGGGACAGTCCAAGCGAACACCGGGGAGCTGTTTTTT.